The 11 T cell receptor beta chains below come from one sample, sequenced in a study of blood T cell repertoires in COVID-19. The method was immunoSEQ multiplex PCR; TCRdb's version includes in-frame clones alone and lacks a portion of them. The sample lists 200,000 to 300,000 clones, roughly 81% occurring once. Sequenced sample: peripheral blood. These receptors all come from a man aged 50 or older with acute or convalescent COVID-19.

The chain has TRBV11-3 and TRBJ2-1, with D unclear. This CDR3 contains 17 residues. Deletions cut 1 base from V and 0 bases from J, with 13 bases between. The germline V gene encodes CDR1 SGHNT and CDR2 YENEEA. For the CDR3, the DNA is TGTGCCAGCAGCTTAGGGTCCGCGCGTAGCTCCTACAATGAGCAGTTCTTC. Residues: CASSLGSARSSYNEQFF.

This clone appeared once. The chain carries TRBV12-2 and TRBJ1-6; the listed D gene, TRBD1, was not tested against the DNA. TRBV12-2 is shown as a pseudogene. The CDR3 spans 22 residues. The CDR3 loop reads CADKTPARSQIRRDREKSPLHF. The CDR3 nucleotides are TGTGCAGACAAGACCCCCGCCCGAAGCCAAATCAGACGGGACAGGGAGAAATCACCCCTCCACTTT.

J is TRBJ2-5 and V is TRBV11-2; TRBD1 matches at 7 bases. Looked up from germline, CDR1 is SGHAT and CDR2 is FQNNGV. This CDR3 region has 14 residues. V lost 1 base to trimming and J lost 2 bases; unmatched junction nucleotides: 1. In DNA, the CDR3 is TGTGCCAGCAGCTTAGCGGGACAGCAAGAGACCCAGTACTTC. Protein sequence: CASSLAGQQETQYF.

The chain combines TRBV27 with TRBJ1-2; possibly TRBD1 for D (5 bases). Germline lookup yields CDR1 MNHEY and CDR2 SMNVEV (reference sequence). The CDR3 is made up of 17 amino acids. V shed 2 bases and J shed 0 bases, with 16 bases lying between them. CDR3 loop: CASSLGGGVPANYGYTF. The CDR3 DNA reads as TGTGCCAGCAGTTTAGGTGGGGGGGTTCCAGCTAACTATGGCTACACCTTC.

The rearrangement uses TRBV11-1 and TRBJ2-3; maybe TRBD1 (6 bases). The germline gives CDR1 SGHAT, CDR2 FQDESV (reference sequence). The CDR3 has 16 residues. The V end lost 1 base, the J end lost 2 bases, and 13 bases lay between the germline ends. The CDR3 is CASSLDADSTTDTQYF. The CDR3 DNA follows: TGTGCCAGCAGCTTAGACGCGGACAGTACCACAGATACGCAGTATTTT. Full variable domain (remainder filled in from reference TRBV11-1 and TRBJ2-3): EAEVAQSPRYKITEKSQAVAFWCDPISGHATLYWYRQILGQGPELLVQFQDESVVDDSQLPKDRFSAERLKGVDSTLKIQPAELGDSAMYLCASSLDADSTTDTQYFGPGTRLTVL.

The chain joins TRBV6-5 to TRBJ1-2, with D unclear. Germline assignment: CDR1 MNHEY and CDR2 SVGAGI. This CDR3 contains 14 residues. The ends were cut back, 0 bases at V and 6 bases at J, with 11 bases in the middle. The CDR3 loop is CASSYSIGRDGYTF. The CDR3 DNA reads TGTGCCAGCAGTTACTCTATCGGGAGGGATGGCTACACCTTC.

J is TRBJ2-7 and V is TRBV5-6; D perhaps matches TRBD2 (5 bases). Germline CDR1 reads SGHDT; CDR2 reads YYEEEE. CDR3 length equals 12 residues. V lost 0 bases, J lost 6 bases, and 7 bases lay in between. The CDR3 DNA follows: TGTGCCAGCAGCTTGGGAGGGTCCGAGCAGTACTTC. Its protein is CASSLGGSEQYF.

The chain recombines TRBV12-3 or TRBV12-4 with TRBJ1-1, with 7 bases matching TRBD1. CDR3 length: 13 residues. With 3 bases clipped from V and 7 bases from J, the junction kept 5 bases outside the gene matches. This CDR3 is CASSLGDSREAFF. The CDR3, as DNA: TGTGCCAGCAGTTTGGGGGACAGCCGTGAAGCTTTCTTT.

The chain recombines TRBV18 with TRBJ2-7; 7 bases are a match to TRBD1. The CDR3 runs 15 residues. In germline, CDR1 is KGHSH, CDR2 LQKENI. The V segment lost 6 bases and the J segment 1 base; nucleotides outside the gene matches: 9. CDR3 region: CASSFGTAESYEQYF. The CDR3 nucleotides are TGTGCCAGCTCCTTCGGGACAGCCGAATCCTACGAGCAGTACTTC.

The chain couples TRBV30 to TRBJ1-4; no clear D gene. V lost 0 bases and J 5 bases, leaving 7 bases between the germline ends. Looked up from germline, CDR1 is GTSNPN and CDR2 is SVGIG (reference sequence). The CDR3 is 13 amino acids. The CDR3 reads CAWSVRVNEKLFF. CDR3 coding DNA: TGTGCCTGGAGTGTACGAGTAAATGAAAAACTGTTTTTT.

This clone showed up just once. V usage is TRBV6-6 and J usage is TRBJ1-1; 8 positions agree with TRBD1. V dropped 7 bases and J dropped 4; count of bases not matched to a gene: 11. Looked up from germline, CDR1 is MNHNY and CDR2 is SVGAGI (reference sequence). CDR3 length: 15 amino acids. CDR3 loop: CASNNDRGAGTEAFF. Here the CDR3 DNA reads TGTGCCAGCAACAACGACAGGGGAGCGGGCACTGAAGCTTTCTTT.